The 21 T cell receptor beta chains listed next were all sequenced from one sample in a study of molecular identifiers for immune sequencing clone quantification. MiXCR, run by TCRdb on the PCR reads, gives a single entry per CDR3 protein. The sample consists of 400,000 to 600,000 distinct CDR3 sequences, about 22% of them appearing once. The sequenced material came from naive CD8+ T cells from blood, with Jurkat cell RNA spiked in. The subset denotes: FACS-sorted CD8+CD4-CCR7+CD45RA+ naive T cells. The receptors were gathered from a human donor in good health. Some libraries in this study had Jurkat cell RNA spiked in.

This clonotype appeared a few times. V gene TRBV3-1 combines with J gene TRBJ2-3; 9 nucleotides align to TRBD1. The CDR3 length is 16 residues. Germline lookup yields CDR1 LGHDT and CDR2 YNNKEL (reference sequence). The V and J ends lost 2 bases and 5 bases, in that order; junction bases with no gene match: 8. The CDR3 nucleotides are TGTGCCAGCAGCCAATTCTGGGGACAGGGCGTAGATACGCAGTATTTT. This gives the protein CASSQFWGQGVDTQYF.

This sequence joins TRBV28 and TRBJ2-7; weak D call: TRBD1 (6 bases). Germline CDR1 reads MDHEN; CDR2 reads SYDVKM. This CDR3 comprises 15 residues. V lost 7 bases and J lost 2, with 18 bases in between. The CDR3 region is CASTPQRGTPYEQYF. CDR3 bases: TGTGCCAGCACCCCCCAAAGGGGGACCCCCTACGAGCAGTACTTC.

Only a few counts were recorded for this clonotype. Being one base from a much bigger clone, this may be a read error. The V gene is TRBV9, the J gene TRBJ2-7; a weak D match, TRBD2 (6 bases). This CDR3 is built from 16 residues. The germline V gene encodes CDR1 SGDLS and CDR2 YYNGEE. CDR3 coding DNA: TGTGCCAGCAACGTAGGAGGAACGGGAGCCCTAGGGGAGCAGTACTTC. Translated, it gives CASNVGGTGALGEQYF.

This clonotype has at least ten counts. J is TRBJ2-1 and V is TRBV25-1; D unresolved. The CDR3 is 14 amino acids. The ends were cut back, 1 base at V and 5 bases at J, with 9 bases in the middle. Looked up from germline, CDR1 is MGHDK and CDR2 is SYGVNS. CDR3 in DNA: TGTGCCAGCAGTGAATTGGGTCCCGACAATGAGCAGTTCTTC. This gives the protein CASSELGPDNEQFF.

This clonotype appeared many times. The chain employs TRBV9 and TRBJ2-3, with 9 nucleotides matching TRBD2. Germline CDR1 reads SGDLS; CDR2 reads YYNGEE. The ends lost 3 bases at V and 2 bases at J; junction bases unmatched: 4. The CDR3 has 15 amino acids. CDR3 loop: CASSATSGNTDTQYF. The CDR3 DNA reads as TGTGCCAGCAGCGCGACTAGCGGCAACACAGATACGCAGTATTTT.

There are a few counts of this clonotype. The V and J genes are TRBV5-1 and TRBJ2-7; 7 positions agree with TRBD2. The germline CDR1 and CDR2 sequences are SGHRS and YFSETQ. The CDR3 spans 14 residues. V was pared by 1 base and J by 3 bases, with 4 bases of the junction left unmatched. This CDR3 reads CASSLTSDNYEQYF. The CDR3 nucleotides read TGCGCCAGCAGCTTGACTAGCGATAACTACGAGCAGTACTTC. The entire variable domain, with the rest obtained from reference TRBV5-1 and TRBJ2-7, is as follows: KAGVTQTPRYLIKTRGQQVTLSCSPISGHRSVSWYQQTPGQGLQFLFEYFSETQRNKGNFPGRFSGRQFSNSRSEMNVSTLELGDSALYLCASSLTSDNYEQYFGPGTRLTVT.

A word on this clonotype: One junction end does not reproduce the germline sequence, and a read error may be involved. The rearrangement links TRBV13 to TRBJ1-1; TRBD1 agrees at 9 bases. Germline loops: CDR1 PRHDT, CDR2 FYEKMQ (reference sequence). CDR3 length equals 16 residues. For the CDR3, the DNA is TGTGTCAGCAGTTTGTCCGACAGGGGGGGGTACACTGAAGCTTTCTTT. It yields the protein CVSSLSDRGGYTEAFF.

The V and J genes are TRBV27 and TRBJ2-2; D may be TRBD2 (7 bases). With 5 bases removed from V and 4 bases from J, the gap between germline ends came to 17 bases. Germline V gene lookup returns CDR1 MNHEY and CDR2 SMNVEV (reference sequence). The length of the CDR3 is 16 residues. CDR3 region: CASSPWPGEGTGELFF. The CDR3 nucleotides read TGTGCCAGCAGTCCCTGGCCAGGGGAGGGCACCGGGGAGCTGTTTTTT.

The table lists this clonotype with many counts. This chain joins TRBV28 and TRBJ1-1; D unclear. V lost 6 bases to trimming and J lost 4 bases, with 15 bases between them. The CDR3 covers 14 residues. Germline assignment: CDR1 MDHEN and CDR2 SYDVKM. The CDR3 region has the DNA TGTGCCAGCAGCCTTCCGGACCTTGGCACTGAAGCTTTCTTT. Translation: CASSLPDLGTEAFF.

Many counts were recorded for this clonotype. The chain couples TRBV28 to TRBJ2-5, with a tentative D call TRBD2 (5 bases). The CDR3 runs 12 residues. Germline values: CDR1 MDHEN, CDR2 SYDVKM. The V end lost 6 bases, the J end lost 5 bases, and 10 bases lay between the germline ends. CDR3 protein: CASSLRGETQYF. The CDR3 DNA reads TGTGCCAGCAGCCTACGCGGGGAGACCCAGTACTTC.

The gene calls are TRBV10-2 and TRBJ2-6; TRBD1 matches 8 bases. Germline CDR1 is WSHSY and CDR2 is SAAADI. This CDR3 is 16 amino acids long. The trim removed 8 bases at V and 1 base at J, leaving 7 bases unmatched. CDR3 residues: CASRRGLGSGANVLTF. CDR3 coding DNA: TGCGCCAGCCGCAGGGGGCTCGGGTCTGGGGCCAACGTCCTGACTTTC.

CDR3 in amino acids: CASSGGRDIGGELFF. The CDR3 DNA reads TGCGCCAGCAGTGGGGGTCGGGATATTGGCGGGGAGCTGTTTTTT. This chain links TRBV10-2 with TRBJ2-2, with a possible D match to TRBD2 (5 bases). Germline V lookup: CDR1 WSHSY, CDR2 SAAADI. This CDR3 is built from 15 residues. V was cut by 4 bases and J by 7 bases, with 16 bases left in between.

As to this clonotype: One end of the junction varies from germline; a read error may be responsible. CDR3 in DNA: TGTGCCAGCAGTTTACTTGTACGCAGGGAATCGAACACCGGGGGGCTGTTTTTT. Amino acids: CASSLLVRRESNTGGLFF. The chain is built from TRBV27 and TRBJ2-2; a possible D gene is TRBD2 (6 bases). The CDR3 totals 18 residues. Germline lookup yields CDR1 MNHEY and CDR2 SMNVEV (reference sequence).

This clonotype appeared many times. The chain uses TRBV7-9 and TRBJ2-7; maybe TRBD2 (6 bases). Per the germline V gene, CDR1 is SEHNR and CDR2 is FQNEAQ (reference sequence). The CDR3 totals 13 residues. The V gene lost 5 bases and the J gene lost 4 bases, with 12 bases spanning the gap. The CDR3 is CASSAPEGYEQYF. As DNA, the CDR3 is TGTGCCAGCAGCGCCCCGGAGGGTTACGAGCAGTACTTC.

The sample holds many counts of this clonotype. The rearrangement uses TRBV6-6 and TRBJ1-5; a weak D match, TRBD1 (5 bases). CDR3 length equals 15 residues. CDR1 is MNHNY and CDR2 is SVGAGI in the germline V gene (reference sequence). Deletions cut 1 base from V and 0 bases from J, with 7 bases between. CDR3 DNA sequence: TGTGCCAGCAGTTACTGGGACCGTAGCAATCAGCCCCAGCATTTT. Protein: CASSYWDRSNQPQHF.

V is TRBV10-3 and J is TRBJ2-5, with TRBD2 matching over 8 bases. J lost 1 base, V lost 7 bases, and 5 bases had no gene match. Germline CDR1 is ENHRY and CDR2 is SYGVKD. The CDR3 totals 14 residues. The CDR3 is CAIKQAGAQETQYF. In DNA, the CDR3 is TGTGCCATCAAGCAAGCGGGGGCCCAAGAGACCCAGTACTTC.

The V gene is TRBV30, the J gene TRBJ1-2, with TRBD1 as a possible D gene (5 bases). V dropped 4 bases and J dropped 4 bases, with 10 bases sitting between them. The CDR3 spans 12 residues. The germline gives CDR1 GTSNPN, CDR2 SVGIG (reference sequence). CDR3 sequence (DNA): TGTGCCTGGACCGTGAGGGGCTATGGCTACACCTTC. Translation gives CAWTVRGYGYTF.

Ten or more counts support this clonotype. The chain recombines TRBV3-1 with TRBJ2-3, with 8 bases matching TRBD1. CDR1 LGHDT and CDR2 YNNKEL come from the germline V gene (reference sequence). V shed 3 bases, J shed 2 bases, and the junction held 1 base outside the gene matches. The CDR3 is 14 amino acids. CDR3 protein: CASSQDRATDTQYF. Here the CDR3 DNA reads TGTGCCAGCAGCCAGGACAGGGCCACAGATACGCAGTATTTT.

This clonotype has at least ten counts. The CDR3: CATSDNRVGQETQYF. Here the CDR3 DNA reads TGTGCCACCAGTGATAACAGGGTCGGCCAAGAGACCCAGTACTTC. The chain is built from TRBV24-1 and TRBJ2-5; weak D call: TRBD1 (6 bases). V was pared by 3 bases and J by 1 base, with 11 bases between. Germline CDR1 KGHDR, CDR2 SFDVKD. The CDR3 has 15 residues.

The chain's CDR3 is CASSPRDSDSYNEQFF. The CDR3 DNA follows: TGTGCCAGCAGCCCGAGGGACTCCGACTCCTACAATGAGCAGTTCTTC. V is TRBV7-9 and J is TRBJ2-1; D may be TRBD2 (6 bases). The CDR3 has 16 amino acids. V was shortened by 5 bases and J by 0 bases, with 14 bases between the two germline ends. Per the germline V gene, CDR1 is SEHNR and CDR2 is FQNEAQ (reference sequence).

This clonotype has at least ten counts. The V gene is TRBV7-9, the J gene TRBJ1-4, with D perhaps matching TRBD2 (5 bases). The last part of the DNA fits TRBJ2-2 better; the J call may be wrong. The CDR3 spans 14 residues. Per the germline V gene, CDR1 is SEHNR and CDR2 is FQNEAQ (reference sequence). The chain's CDR3 is CASSLGGLWPELFF. In nucleotides, the CDR3 is TGTGCCAGCAGCTTAGGCGGGTTGTGGCCGGAGCTGTTTTTT.